The 10 T cell receptor beta chains listed next were all sequenced from one sample in a study of shared clonotypes between healthy human individuals (dated by TCRdb to 2018 to 2021). The library was made by the immunoSEQ multiplex PCR assay. In TCRdb, the immuneACCESS table is reduced to in-frame sequences with V and J assigned. These tables do not hold every clone; where another copy was compared, an unresolved V gene accounts for under half, and the others remain unexplained. The sample yields some 2 million clones; roughly 94% were counted once. The ten biggest clones cover more than 0.1% of the sample. The sequencing sample was made of naive CD4+ T cells sorted from blood. Read against the paper, the sample's cell subset or site label means: CD45RA+ positively selected. Receptor source: a man between 18 and 35 years old in good health.

CDR3: CASSIQATNEKLFF. Written as DNA, the CDR3 is TGCGCCAGCAGCATACAGGCAACTAATGAAAAACTGTTTTTT. The rearrangement uses TRBV5-1 and TRBJ1-4, with D perhaps TRBD1 (5 bases). The length of the CDR3 is 14 residues. The V end lost 4 bases, the J end lost 0 bases, and 7 bases lay between the germline ends. CDR1 SGHRS and CDR2 YFSETQ come from the germline V gene.

This chain connects TRBV7-8 to TRBJ2-7; the D gene is possibly TRBD2 (6 bases). Between the trimmed V and J ends, which lost 1 base and 1 base, there was a span of 11 bases. The germline V gene encodes CDR1 SGHVS and CDR2 FQNEAQ. The CDR3 loop spans 15 amino acids. The CDR3: CASSLVSGPSYEQYF. The CDR3 DNA follows: TGTGCCAGCAGCTTAGTGAGCGGGCCTTCCTACGAGCAGTACTTC.

This chain joins TRBV9 and TRBJ2-3, with D unclear. V was shortened by 4 bases and J by 4 bases, with 10 bases between the two germline ends. This CDR3 is built from 13 residues. Germline assignment: CDR1 SGDLS and CDR2 YYNGEE. The CDR3 coding sequence is TGTGCCAGCAGCCCTCGGGTCCCAGATACGCAGTATTTT. Amino acids: CASSPRVPDTQYF.

The chain joins TRBV6-4 to TRBJ2-7; 8 bases map to TRBD1. V trimming: 2 bases; J trimming: 6 bases; junction bases outside the gene matches: 15. This CDR3 has 17 residues. Germline V gives CDR1 MRHNA, CDR2 SNTAGT. Here the CDR3 reads CASSDQGRGPSKGEQYF. CDR3 bases: TGTGCCAGCAGTGACCAAGGCAGGGGGCCTTCTAAGGGCGAGCAGTACTTC.

V usage is TRBV30 and J usage is TRBJ2-1; 8 bases align to TRBD2. This CDR3 has 14 amino acids. Germline CDR1 is GTSNPN and CDR2 is SVGIG (reference sequence). V gave up 0 bases and J gave up 9 bases; unmatched junction bases: 7. DNA of the CDR3: TGTGCCTGGAGTGTACTCGCGGCGGGGGGTGAGCAGTTCTTC. This sequence encodes CAWSVLAAGGEQFF.

The chain combines TRBV7-8 with TRBJ2-2; 9 bases are a match to TRBD1. CDR1 is SGHVS and CDR2 is FQNEAQ in the germline V gene. This CDR3 comprises 15 residues. The J segment lost 4 bases and the V segment lost 5 bases, leaving 5 bases of the junction unmatched. The chain's CDR3 is CASSLDRGFTGELFF. The CDR3 DNA sequence: TGTGCCAGCAGCCTGGACAGGGGTTTCACCGGGGAGCTGTTTTTT.

The chain employs TRBV9 and TRBJ2-3; 7 nucleotides line up with TRBD2. The length of the CDR3 is 16 residues. Germline V gives CDR1 SGDLS, CDR2 YYNGEE. The V segment lost 0 bases and the J segment 3 bases; nucleotides outside the gene matches: 7. CDR3 DNA sequence: TGTGCCAGCAGCGTAGCGACTAGCACTTATACAGATACGCAGTATTTT. Translating gives CASSVATSTYTDTQYF.

This CDR3 reads CASSLGAPNTEAFF. The CDR3 DNA is TGTGCCAGCAGTTTAGGGGCCCCGAACACTGAAGCTTTCTTT. The chain employs TRBV28 and TRBJ1-1; weak D call: TRBD1 (5 bases). V lost 2 bases to trimming and J lost 1 base, with 8 bases between them. This CDR3 has 14 residues. The germline V gene encodes CDR1 MDHEN and CDR2 SYDVKM.

The gene calls are TRBV4-3 and TRBJ2-1; no firm D call. The germline V and J ends were trimmed by 0 bases and 0 bases, with 9 bases remaining between them. CDR3 length: 16 amino acids. Looked up from germline, CDR1 is LGHNA and CDR2 is YSLEER. For the CDR3, the DNA is TGCGCCAGCAGCCAAGATGTTAGCCCCTCCTACAATGAGCAGTTCTTC. Its protein is CASSQDVSPSYNEQFF.

Worth noting for this clone: Additional DNA sequences in this sample encode the identical CDR3. CDR3 in DNA: TGTGCCAGCAGCTTAGCGTCAGGAGTGAACACTGAAGCTTTCTTT. Its protein product is CASSLASGVNTEAFF. This rearrangement joins TRBV7-2 to TRBJ1-1; D is unclear. Trimming removed 0 bases at V and 0 bases at J, with 8 bases between. This CDR3 region has 15 residues. Germline assignment: CDR1 SGHTA and CDR2 FQGNSA.